This T cell receptor beta chain originates from a study of cytomegalovirus exposure and HLA in healthy donors. Study-wide results and limits: Analyzed later, association rates of TCRs varied across HLA loci, with DRB1 most and HLA-C fewest. Researchers had no immune exposure information except CMV serostatus available.

This PCR relied on a set of 60 Vbeta primers and 13 Jbeta primers. The assay was immunoSEQ multiplex PCR, and TCRdb's table has in-frame clones only and misses some. The sample has 250,000 to 300,000 clones, approximately 91% seen once. Turning to this clone: Its specificity is not known.

Germline V gives CDR1 MNHNS, CDR2 SASEGT. The CDR3 is 15 residues long. V is TRBV6-1 and J is TRBJ2-5; 7 bases line up with TRBD1. The DNA end is more similar to TRBJ2-7, so the J call may be wrong. What was sequenced was PBMCs. The TCR sequence derives from a girl between 2 and 10 years old in good health and CMV-seronegative. Here the CDR3 reads CASSEAWQGVYEQYF. The CDR3 DNA follows: TGTGCCAGCAGTGAAGCTTGGCAGGGGGTCTACGAGCAGTACTTC.